This T cell receptor (beta chain) was sequenced in a study of cytomegalovirus exposure and HLA in healthy donors. 60 Vbeta and 13 Jbeta primers were used in PCR. Measured with immunoSEQ multiplex PCR; TCRdb has only the in-frame clones, and not every one. The sample has roughly 130,000 clones; 80% are singletons. This clone was found a few times. Germline values: CDR1 MDHEN, CDR2 SYDVKM. V lost 6 bases and J lost 2; bases outside the gene matches: 4. The CDR3 covers 13 residues. This TCR came from a man aged 40-49 years in good health and CMV-seronegative. Sequenced material: PBMCs. This chain uses TRBV28 with TRBJ2-7; 7 bases fit TRBD1. The CDR3 DNA reads as TGTGCCAGCAGCGGACAGGCGCCCTACGAGCAGTACTTC. It specifies CASSGQAPYEQYF.